Listed below are T cell receptor beta chains from one sample, sequenced in a study of cytomegalovirus exposure and HLA in healthy donors. Profiling relied on immunoSEQ multiplex PCR, and the TCRdb table lists in-frame clones only, not all of them. The sample has about 140,000 clones, 80% seen once. Sequenced material: PBMCs. The receptors here all came from a woman aged 40 to 50 in good health and CMV-seronegative. CDR3s include the opening cysteine and the closing phenylalanine or tryptophan. Clone size is stated in some rows and not others, as once, few, many or a class when expanded.

v_call: TRBV10-1
j_call: TRBJ1-5
clone_size: .
cdr3_aa: CATPPPRGSGQPQHF

v_call: TRBV9
j_call: TRBJ2-3
clone_size: .
cdr3_aa: CASSARTSARTDTQYF

v_call: TRBV28
j_call: TRBJ2-3
clone_size: once
cdr3_aa: CASSPGGASTDTQYF

v_call: TRBV15
j_call: TRBJ2-7
clone_size: .
cdr3_aa: CATSLRQGIYEQYF

v_call: TRBV21-1
j_call: TRBJ1-2
clone_size: .
cdr3_aa: CASSPGQGAYGYTF

v_call: TRBV4-2
j_call: TRBJ2-1
clone_size: .
cdr3_aa: CASSQGTSGGALGEQFF

v_call: TRBV7-2
j_call: TRBJ2-7
clone_size: .
cdr3_aa: CASSLAGGVKGYEQYF

v_call: TRBV7-2
j_call: TRBJ2-1
clone_size: .
cdr3_aa: CASSSPRPPRDEQFF

v_call: TRBV25-1
j_call: TRBJ1-2
clone_size: .
cdr3_aa: CASSERQSGGGYTF

v_call: TRBV10-3
j_call: .
clone_size: few
cdr3_aa: CAIRRTSGEYEQYF

v_call: TRBV4-1
j_call: TRBJ1-5
clone_size: few
cdr3_aa: CANRRDRGIQPQHF

v_call: TRBV11-2
j_call: TRBJ1-1
clone_size: .
cdr3_aa: CASSNPPGMNTEAFF

v_call: TRBV7-2
j_call: TRBJ1-2
clone_size: .
cdr3_aa: CASSLGQDRAVGYTF

v_call: TRBV7-9
j_call: TRBJ1-1
clone_size: .
cdr3_aa: CASSPKGRGAEAFF

v_call: TRBV29-1
j_call: TRBJ2-7
clone_size: .
cdr3_aa: CSATTSGGLGQYF

v_call: TRBV4-3
j_call: TRBJ1-1
clone_size: .
cdr3_aa: CASSTGMGTEAFF

v_call: TRBV7-9
j_call: TRBJ1-2
clone_size: .
cdr3_aa: CASSRQGASYGYGYTF

v_call: TRBV25-1
j_call: TRBJ2-1
clone_size: .
cdr3_aa: CASSGGTSGVSYNEQFF

v_call: TRBV11-3
j_call: TRBJ2-5
clone_size: .
cdr3_aa: CASSHREGRGQETQYF

v_call: TRBV28
j_call: TRBJ2-7
clone_size: .
cdr3_aa: CASSLRTPSDEQYF

v_call: TRBV27
j_call: TRBJ2-7
clone_size: .
cdr3_aa: CASSLGTGPYEQYF

v_call: TRBV20-1
j_call: TRBJ2-5
clone_size: .
cdr3_aa: CSARAGTQYF

v_call: TRBV19
j_call: TRBJ1-1
clone_size: .
cdr3_aa: CASSNGQVHTEAFF

v_call: TRBV7-9
j_call: TRBJ1-1
clone_size: .
cdr3_aa: CASSYGALDRGRNTEAFF

v_call: TRBV7-2
j_call: TRBJ1-4
clone_size: once
cdr3_aa: CASSLPGQGALVGEKLFF

v_call: TRBV2
j_call: TRBJ2-3
clone_size: .
cdr3_aa: CASRLAGGTPDTQYF

v_call: TRBV28
j_call: TRBJ2-7
clone_size: .
cdr3_aa: CASSPHLGQGNFYEQYF

v_call: TRBV28
j_call: TRBJ2-7
clone_size: once
cdr3_aa: CASSPPGSYEQYF

v_call: TRBV7-9
j_call: TRBJ2-2
clone_size: .
cdr3_aa: CASSLAIQPGELFF

v_call: TRBV7-8
j_call: TRBJ2-5
clone_size: .
cdr3_aa: CASSHKRDLQETQYF

v_call: TRBV19
j_call: TRBJ2-1
clone_size: .
cdr3_aa: CASMIGTGAPKQFF

v_call: TRBV11-3
j_call: TRBJ2-7
clone_size: few
cdr3_aa: CASSSGGTGEQYF

v_call: TRBV7-2
j_call: TRBJ2-3
clone_size: once
cdr3_aa: CASSLAAAAGDTQYF

v_call: TRBV11-2
j_call: TRBJ1-2
clone_size: .
cdr3_aa: CASGSQVDGYTF

v_call: TRBV2
j_call: TRBJ2-7
clone_size: .
cdr3_aa: CASMSTGGSYEQYF

v_call: TRBV11-2
j_call: TRBJ1-2
clone_size: .
cdr3_aa: CASSPAAGNGYTF

v_call: TRBV4-1
j_call: TRBJ1-1
clone_size: .
cdr3_aa: CASSQEPTGGQRRAFF

v_call: TRBV6-5
j_call: TRBJ1-2
clone_size: .
cdr3_aa: CASSYGMGGYGYTF

v_call: TRBV4-2
j_call: TRBJ2-1
clone_size: once
cdr3_aa: CASSQSGWGNEQFF

v_call: TRBV28
j_call: TRBJ1-3
clone_size: .
cdr3_aa: CASSYQGSGNTIYF

v_call: TRBV28
j_call: TRBJ2-4
clone_size: .
cdr3_aa: CASSPIAVRNLAKNSQYF

v_call: TRBV2
j_call: TRBJ2-3
clone_size: .
cdr3_aa: CASNGGRTGKYF

v_call: TRBV29-1
j_call: TRBJ2-7
clone_size: .
cdr3_aa: CSVGGRTSYEQYF

v_call: TRBV7-9
j_call: TRBJ1-2
clone_size: .
cdr3_aa: CSSSPHYGTGEGYTF

v_call: TRBV18
j_call: TRBJ1-2
clone_size: .
cdr3_aa: CASSPPPYLGLLLQGGYTF

v_call: TRBV19
j_call: TRBJ1-5
clone_size: few
cdr3_aa: CASSIDNGRQPQHF

v_call: TRBV5-1
j_call: TRBJ2-3
clone_size: few
cdr3_aa: CASSLRVASGGTDTQYF

v_call: TRBV15
j_call: TRBJ1-5
clone_size: few
cdr3_aa: CATSSRTDSQPQHF

v_call: TRBV11-3
j_call: TRBJ2-3
clone_size: .
cdr3_aa: CASSFGTGGTDTQYF

v_call: TRBV5-6
j_call: TRBJ2-6
clone_size: .
cdr3_aa: CASSWGPYSGANVLTF

v_call: TRBV19
j_call: TRBJ2-7
clone_size: .
cdr3_aa: CASSIGQGEQYF

v_call: TRBV20-1
j_call: TRBJ2-7
clone_size: once
cdr3_aa: CSANPRGEQYF

v_call: TRBV30
j_call: TRBJ1-3
clone_size: .
cdr3_aa: CAWRQGGGDTIYF

v_call: TRBV7-6
j_call: TRBJ2-1
clone_size: .
cdr3_aa: CASSLDQGANNEQFF

v_call: TRBV19
j_call: TRBJ2-7
clone_size: .
cdr3_aa: CASSTGLPSYEQYF